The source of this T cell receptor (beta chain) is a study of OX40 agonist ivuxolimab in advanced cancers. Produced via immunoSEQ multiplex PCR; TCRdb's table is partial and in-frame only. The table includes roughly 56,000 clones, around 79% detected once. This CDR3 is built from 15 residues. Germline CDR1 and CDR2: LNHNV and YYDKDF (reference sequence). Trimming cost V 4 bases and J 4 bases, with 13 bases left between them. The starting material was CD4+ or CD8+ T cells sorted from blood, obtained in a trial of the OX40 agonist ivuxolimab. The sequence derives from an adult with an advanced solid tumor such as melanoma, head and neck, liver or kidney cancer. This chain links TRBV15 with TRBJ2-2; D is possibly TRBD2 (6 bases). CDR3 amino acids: CATSKGAEGTGELFF. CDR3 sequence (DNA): TGTGCCACCAGCAAAGGAGCGGAGGGCACCGGGGAGCTGTTTTTT.